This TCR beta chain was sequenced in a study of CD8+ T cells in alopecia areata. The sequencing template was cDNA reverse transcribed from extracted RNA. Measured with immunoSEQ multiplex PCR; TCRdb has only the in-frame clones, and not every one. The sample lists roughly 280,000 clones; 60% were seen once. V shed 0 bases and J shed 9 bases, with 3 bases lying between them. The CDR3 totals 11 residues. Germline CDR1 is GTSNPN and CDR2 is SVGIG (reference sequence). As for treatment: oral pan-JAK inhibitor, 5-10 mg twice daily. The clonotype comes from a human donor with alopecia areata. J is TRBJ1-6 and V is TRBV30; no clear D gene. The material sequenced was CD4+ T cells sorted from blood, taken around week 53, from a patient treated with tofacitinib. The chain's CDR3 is CAWSVGSPLHF. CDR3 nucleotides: TGTGCCTGGAGTGTGGGTTCACCCCTCCACTTT. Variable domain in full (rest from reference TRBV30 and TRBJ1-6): SQTIHQWPATLVQPVGSPLSLECTVEGTSNPNLYWYRQAAGRGLQLLFYSVGIGQISSEVPQNLSASRPQDRQFILSSKKLLLSDSGFYLCAWSVGSPLHFGNGTRLTVT.